This T cell receptor beta chain was obtained from a study of naive and memory T cell subsets. Germline V gives CDR1 SGHVS, CDR2 FNYEAQ. V was clipped by 3 bases and J by 2 bases; unmatched bases: 2. This CDR3 is built from 14 residues. Both TRBC1 and TRBC2 were covered by a beta constant-region primer of two equimolar oligonucleotides. An oligonucleotide with the SP2 primer and a 12-nucleotide UMI was ligated to the cDNA 3' end. TCRdb passed the UMI-ligation and nested PCR reads through MiXCR, listing each CDR3 protein once. The sample lists 130,000 to 150,000 distinct CDR3 sequences; over 15% were seen once. Whole-study results and caveats: In naive cells, over 95% of TCR sequences were seen only once. Each distinct alpha or beta sequence counts as one clonotype.

Comment on this clonotype: Its cognate antigen is unknown.

This receptor was identified in a human donor in good health. The rearrangement uses TRBV7-6 and TRBJ2-7, with 9 bases aligning to TRBD2. The sample consisted of naive CD4+ T cells from blood. For the CDR3, the DNA is TGTGCCAGCAGCTTGACTAGCGGAGCCTACGAGCAGTACTTC. It yields the protein CASSLTSGAYEQYF.